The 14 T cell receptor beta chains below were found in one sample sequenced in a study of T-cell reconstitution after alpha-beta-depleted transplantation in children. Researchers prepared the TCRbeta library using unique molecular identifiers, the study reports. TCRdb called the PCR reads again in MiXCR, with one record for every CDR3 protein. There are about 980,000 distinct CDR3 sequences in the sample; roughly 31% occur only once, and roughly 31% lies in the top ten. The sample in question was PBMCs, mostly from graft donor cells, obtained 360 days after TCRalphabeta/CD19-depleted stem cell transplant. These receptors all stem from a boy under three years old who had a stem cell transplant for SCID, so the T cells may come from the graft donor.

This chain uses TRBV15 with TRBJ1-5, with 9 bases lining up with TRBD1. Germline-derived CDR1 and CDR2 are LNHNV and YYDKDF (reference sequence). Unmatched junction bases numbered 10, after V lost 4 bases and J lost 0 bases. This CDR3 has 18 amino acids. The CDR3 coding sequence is TGTGCCACCAGCATTACCGGGACAGGGCACGGTAGCAATCAGCCCCAGCATTTT. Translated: CATSITGTGHGSNQPQHF. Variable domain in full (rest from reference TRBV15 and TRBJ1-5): DAMVIQNPRYQVTQFGKPVTLSCSQTLNHNVMYWYQQKSSQAPKLLFHYYDKDFNNEADTPDNFQSRRPNTSFCFLDIRSPGLGDTAMYLCATSITGTGHGSNQPQHFGDGTRLSIL.

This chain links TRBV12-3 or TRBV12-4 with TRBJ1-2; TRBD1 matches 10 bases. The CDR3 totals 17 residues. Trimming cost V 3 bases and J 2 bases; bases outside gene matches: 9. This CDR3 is CASSFMRQGARNYGYTF. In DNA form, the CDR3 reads TGTGCCAGCAGTTTTATGAGACAGGGGGCGCGGAACTATGGCTACACCTTC.

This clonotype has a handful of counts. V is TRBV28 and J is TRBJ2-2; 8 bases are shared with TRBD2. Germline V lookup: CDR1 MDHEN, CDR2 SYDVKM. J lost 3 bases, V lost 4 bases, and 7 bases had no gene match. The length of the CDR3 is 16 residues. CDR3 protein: CASSSSGGGHTGELFF. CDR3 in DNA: TGTGCCAGCAGTTCCTCCGGGGGGGGTCACACCGGGGAGCTGTTTTTT.

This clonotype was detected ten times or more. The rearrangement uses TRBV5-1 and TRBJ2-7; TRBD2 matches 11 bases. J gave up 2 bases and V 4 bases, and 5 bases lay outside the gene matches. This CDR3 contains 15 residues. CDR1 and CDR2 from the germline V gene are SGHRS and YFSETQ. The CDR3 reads CASSPTSGGPYEQYF. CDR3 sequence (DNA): TGCGCCAGCAGCCCTACTAGCGGGGGCCCCTACGAGCAGTACTTC.

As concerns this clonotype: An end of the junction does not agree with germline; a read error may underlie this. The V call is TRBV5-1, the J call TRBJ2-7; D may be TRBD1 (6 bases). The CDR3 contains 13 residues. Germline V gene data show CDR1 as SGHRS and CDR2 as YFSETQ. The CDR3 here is CARSSGQLYEQYF. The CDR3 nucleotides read TGCGCCAGAAGCTCCGGACAGCTCTACGAGCAGTACTTC.

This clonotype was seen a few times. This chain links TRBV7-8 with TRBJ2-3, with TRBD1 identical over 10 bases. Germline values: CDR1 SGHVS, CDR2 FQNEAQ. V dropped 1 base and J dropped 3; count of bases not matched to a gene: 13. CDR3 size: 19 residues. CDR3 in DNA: TGTGCCAGCAGCTTAGTGAGGGGACAGGGGACGCGAAAGACAGATACGCAGTATTTT. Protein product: CASSLVRGQGTRKTDTQYF.

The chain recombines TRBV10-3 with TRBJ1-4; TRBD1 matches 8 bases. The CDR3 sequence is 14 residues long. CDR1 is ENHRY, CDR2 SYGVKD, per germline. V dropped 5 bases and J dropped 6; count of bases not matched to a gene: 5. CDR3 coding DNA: TGTGCCATCAGTCAGACAGGGGCGGATGAAAAACTGTTTTTT. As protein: CAISQTGADEKLFF.

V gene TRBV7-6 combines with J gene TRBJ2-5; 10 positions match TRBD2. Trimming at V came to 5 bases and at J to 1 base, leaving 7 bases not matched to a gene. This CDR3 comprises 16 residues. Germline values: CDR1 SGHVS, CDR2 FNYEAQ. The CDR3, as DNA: TGTGCCAGCAGCCATAGGACTAGCGGAGTCCAAGAGACCCAGTACTTC. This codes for CASSHRTSGVQETQYF.

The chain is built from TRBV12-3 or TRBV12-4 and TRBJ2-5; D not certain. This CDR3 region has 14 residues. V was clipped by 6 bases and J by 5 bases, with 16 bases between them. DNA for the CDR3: TGTGCCAGCAGCCCCAGTCTGTCCGTGGAGACCCAGTACTTC. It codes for CASSPSLSVETQYF.

The CDR3 reads CASGPRWRTGELFF. Here the CDR3 DNA reads TGTGCCAGCGGACCTCGGTGGCGCACCGGGGAGCTGTTTTTT. This sequence joins TRBV28 and TRBJ2-2, with D hard to call. CDR1 is MDHEN and CDR2 is SYDVKM in the germline V gene. The CDR3 has 14 residues. V was pared by 8 bases and J by 4 bases, with 14 bases between.

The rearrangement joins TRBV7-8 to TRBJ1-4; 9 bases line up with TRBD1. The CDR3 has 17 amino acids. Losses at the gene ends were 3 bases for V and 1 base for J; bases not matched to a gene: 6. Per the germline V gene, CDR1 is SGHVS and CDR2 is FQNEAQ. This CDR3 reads CASSLGTGRETNEKLFF. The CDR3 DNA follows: TGTGCCAGCAGCTTGGGGACAGGGAGGGAAACTAATGAAAAACTGTTTTTT.

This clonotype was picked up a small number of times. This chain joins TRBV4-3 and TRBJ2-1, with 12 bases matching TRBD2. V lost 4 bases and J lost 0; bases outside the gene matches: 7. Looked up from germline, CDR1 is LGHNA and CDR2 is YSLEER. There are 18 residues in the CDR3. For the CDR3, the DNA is TGCGCCAGCAGCCCCCTGACTAGCGGGGGTACCTCCTACAATGAGCAGTTCTTC. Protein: CASSPLTSGGTSYNEQFF.

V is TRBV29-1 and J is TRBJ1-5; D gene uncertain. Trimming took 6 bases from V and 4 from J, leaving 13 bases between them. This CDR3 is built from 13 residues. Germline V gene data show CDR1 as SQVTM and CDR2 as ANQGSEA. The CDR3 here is CSVQDGENQPQHF. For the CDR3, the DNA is TGCAGCGTCCAGGACGGAGAAAATCAGCCCCAGCATTTT.

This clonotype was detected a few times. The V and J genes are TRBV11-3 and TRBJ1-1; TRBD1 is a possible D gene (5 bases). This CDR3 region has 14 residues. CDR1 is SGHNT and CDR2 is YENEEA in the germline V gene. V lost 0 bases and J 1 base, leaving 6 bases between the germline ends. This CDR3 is CASSLDGANTEAFF. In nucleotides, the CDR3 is TGTGCCAGCAGCTTAGATGGGGCGAACACTGAAGCTTTCTTT.